A single sample is the source of the 27 T cell receptor beta chains below, sequenced in a study of blood T cell repertoires in COVID-19. Using immunoSEQ multiplex PCR, the repertoire was profiled, and TCRdb retains in-frame clones only, with some absent. This repertoire shows 95,000 to 100,000 clones, roughly 89% found once; its top ten account for around 4.2%. The sample was peripheral blood. These receptors originate from a human donor with COVID-19, enrolled during active disease. The donor label of this sample is uncertain.

Only one count was recorded for this clone. This chain connects TRBV9 to TRBJ1-4; 8 bases agree with TRBD1. V gave up 4 bases and J gave up 7 bases; unmatched junction bases: 15. The CDR3 sequence is 17 residues long. Germline-derived CDR1 and CDR2 are SGDLS and YYNGEE. The CDR3 coding sequence is TGTGCCAGCAGCAAAGACAGGGGCGGTAAGGGGGGTGAAAAACTGTTTTTT. Its protein is CASSKDRGGKGGEKLFF.

The chain uses TRBV19 and TRBJ1-2, with TRBD1 matching 8 bases. Germline V gives CDR1 LNHDA, CDR2 SQIVND (reference sequence). V was pared by 8 bases and J by 4 bases, with 9 bases of the junction left unmatched. This CDR3 contains 14 residues. The CDR3 region is CASGGQGGIYGYTF. CDR3 nucleotide sequence: TGTGCCAGTGGAGGACAGGGAGGGATCTATGGCTACACCTTC. Looking up the rest from reference TRBV19 and TRBJ1-2 gives the full variable domain: DGGITQSPKYLFRKEGQNVTLSCEQNLNHDAMYWYRQDPGQGLRLIYYSQIVNDFQKGDIAEGYSVSREKKESFPLTVTSAQKNPTAFYLCASGGQGGIYGYTFGSGTRLTVV.

V is TRBV5-1 and J is TRBJ1-5; tentative D call: TRBD1 (5 bases). V was cut by 1 base and J by 3 bases, with 11 bases left in between. Germline V gives CDR1 SGHRS, CDR2 YFSETQ. CDR3 length: 15 amino acids. CDR3 nucleotides: TGCGCCAGCAGCTTGTTTCAGGGCCCCAATCAGCCCCAGCATTTT. Its protein product is CASSLFQGPNQPQHF.

This rearrangement joins TRBV5-1 to TRBJ2-7; D perhaps matches TRBD2 (6 bases). This CDR3 comprises 15 residues. Per the germline V gene, CDR1 is SGHRS and CDR2 is YFSETQ. Trimming took off 3 bases at V and 0 bases at J, with 13 bases between the two ends. The CDR3: CASSSGTASSYEQYF. For the CDR3, the DNA is TGCGCCAGCAGCTCGGGGACTGCCAGCTCCTACGAGCAGTACTTC.

The chain couples TRBV3-1 (or the pseudogene TRBV3-2) to TRBJ1-1; possible D gene TRBD1, 5 bases. The germline CDR1 and CDR2 sequences are LGHDT and YNNKEL (reference sequence). The CDR3 loop spans 14 amino acids. Trimming removed 3 bases from V and 5 bases from J, with 13 bases in between. CDR3: CASSQGGVGTEAFF. The CDR3 DNA reads as TGTGCCAGCAGCCAGGGGGGAGTCGGGACTGAAGCTTTCTTT.

The rearrangement joins TRBV5-1 to TRBJ2-1; 8 bases are a match to TRBD2. The CDR3 covers 16 residues. Trimming at V came to 4 bases and at J to 5 bases, leaving 11 bases not matched to a gene. Germline V lookup: CDR1 SGHRS, CDR2 YFSETQ. CDR3 residues: CASSGTGGPPNNEQFF. In DNA form, the CDR3 reads TGCGCCAGCAGCGGGACGGGGGGGCCGCCCAACAATGAGCAGTTCTTC.

The V and J genes are TRBV5-5 and TRBJ2-3, with 8 nucleotides matching TRBD2. Germline CDR1 SGHKS, CDR2 YYEKEE (reference sequence). V was clipped by 0 bases and J by 5 bases; unmatched bases: 5. The CDR3 consists of 15 residues. CDR3 nucleotide sequence: TGTGCCAGCAGCTTGGCCGTCACTAGCGGAGATACGCAGTATTTT. It specifies CASSLAVTSGDTQYF.

The DNA of the CDR3 is TGCGCCAGCAGCCCGGCGGGGGGAGGACTAGTAGAAGAGACCCAGTACTTC. Amino acids: CASSPAGGGLVEETQYF. V usage is TRBV5-1 and J usage is TRBJ2-5, with 8 bases matching TRBD2. Germline CDR1 reads SGHRS; CDR2 reads YFSETQ. The CDR3 extends over 17 amino acids. The V gene end was trimmed by 4 bases and the J gene end by 3 bases; junction bases not matched to a gene: 14. Using reference TRBV5-1 and TRBJ2-5 for the parts outside the CDR3, the full variable domain is KAGVTQTPRYLIKTRGQQVTLSCSPISGHRSVSWYQQTPGQGLQFLFEYFSETQRNKGNFPGRFSGRQFSNSRSEMNVSTLELGDSALYLCASSPAGGGLVEETQYFGPGTRLLVL.

This sequence joins TRBV19 and TRBJ2-5; weak D call: TRBD2 (6 bases). Trimming took 1 base from V and 3 from J, leaving 9 bases between them. This CDR3 has 14 amino acids. From germline, CDR1 is LNHDA and CDR2 SQIVND (reference sequence). The CDR3 region is CASSIVGGEETQYF. CDR3 DNA: TGTGCCAGTAGTATAGTGGGGGGAGAAGAGACCCAGTACTTC. Looking up the rest from reference TRBV19 and TRBJ2-5 gives the full variable domain: DGGITQSPKYLFRKEGQNVTLSCEQNLNHDAMYWYRQDPGQGLRLIYYSQIVNDFQKGDIAEGYSVSREKKESFPLTVTSAQKNPTAFYLCASSIVGGEETQYFGPGTRLLVL.

This clone was seen just once. The rearrangement joins TRBV20-1 to TRBJ2-4; 9 bases are shared with TRBD1. Looked up from germline, CDR1 is DFQATT and CDR2 is SNEGSKA (reference sequence). The CDR3 is 11 amino acids. The J segment lost 15 bases and the V segment lost 6 bases, leaving 9 bases of the junction unmatched. The DNA of the CDR3 is TGCAGTGCCCGGACAGGGGCCCTATTGTACTTC. The encoded protein is CSARTGALLYF.

V is TRBV10-2 and J is TRBJ1-5; possibly TRBD1 for D (5 bases). V was cut by 6 bases and J by 0 bases, with 12 bases left in between. Germline values: CDR1 WSHSY, CDR2 SAAADI. The CDR3 is 15 amino acids. DNA for the CDR3: TGCGCCAGCAGCTTGGGGGGGGATAGCAATCAGCCCCAGCATTTT. It yields the protein CASSLGGDSNQPQHF.

The chain links TRBV28 to TRBJ1-2; TRBD1 aligns across 10 bases. The CDR3 is 14 residues long. With 6 bases clipped from V and 0 bases from J, the junction kept 1 base outside the gene matches. Germline loops: CDR1 MDHEN, CDR2 SYDVKM. The CDR3 DNA follows: TGTGCCAGCAGGACAGGGGGCGCTAACTATGGCTACACCTTC. Translated, it gives CASRTGGANYGYTF.

J is TRBJ1-2 and V is TRBV19; 8 bases are shared with TRBD1. Germline CDR1 and CDR2: LNHDA and SQIVND (reference sequence). The CDR3 loop spans 14 amino acids. The V segment lost 8 bases and the J segment 7 bases; nucleotides outside the gene matches: 12. The chain's CDR3 is CASSAGTGSFGYTF. The DNA of the CDR3 is TGTGCCAGTTCGGCTGGGACAGGTTCTTTTGGCTACACCTTC.

V is TRBV7-3 and J is TRBJ1-1; D gene ambiguous. Per germline, CDR1 SGHTA and CDR2 FQGTGA. Trimming left V 1 base short and J 3 bases short, with 9 bases between. There are 14 residues in the CDR3. CDR3: CASSLMDGDTEAFF. In nucleotides, the CDR3 is TGTGCCAGCAGCTTAATGGACGGGGACACTGAAGCTTTCTTT.

The chain has TRBV5-6 and TRBJ2-2, with TRBD1 as a possible D gene (6 bases). This CDR3 is 16 amino acids long. V was shortened by 2 bases and J by 0 bases, with 11 bases between the two germline ends. Germline CDR1 SGHDT, CDR2 YYEEEE. In nucleotides, the CDR3 is TGTGCCAGCAGCTTTAGTGCAGGGGCGAACACCGGGGAGCTGTTTTTT. It specifies CASSFSAGANTGELFF.

The chain joins TRBV7-6 to TRBJ2-2; 8 positions match TRBD1. This CDR3 is built from 20 residues. V trimming: 5 bases; J trimming: 5 bases; junction bases outside the gene matches: 22. The germline CDR1 and CDR2 sequences are SGHVS and FNYEAQ. CDR3 loop: CASSIPTGLAAGGKTGELFF. The CDR3 DNA reads TGTGCCAGCAGCATACCCACGGGGTTAGCGGCAGGGGGCAAGACCGGGGAGCTGTTTTTT.

V and J are TRBV2 and TRBJ1-4, with no clear D. V was clipped by 5 bases and J by 8 bases, with 15 bases between them. Germline assignment: CDR1 SNHLY and CDR2 FYNNEI. The CDR3 covers 14 residues. Here the CDR3 reads CASSREPSDEKLFF. CDR3 bases: TGTGCCAGCAGTAGAGAGCCGAGCGACGAAAAACTGTTTTTT.

The rearrangement joins TRBV19 to TRBJ2-4; 9 positions agree with TRBD2. This CDR3 has 16 residues. The V gene's germline CDR1 is LNHDA and CDR2 SQIVND (reference sequence). Trimming removed 7 bases from V and 6 bases from J; junction bases left unmatched: 13. The CDR3 reads CASKASGAQGRNIQYF. DNA for the CDR3: TGTGCCAGTAAAGCTAGCGGGGCCCAGGGGAGAAACATTCAGTACTTC.

The J gene is TRBJ2-7, the V gene TRBV5-1, with TRBD1 matching 7 bases. This CDR3 region has 14 residues. V was pared by 3 bases and J by 6 bases, with 9 bases of the junction left unmatched. Germline CDR1 reads SGHRS; CDR2 reads YFSETQ. The CDR3 spells CASSYSGTVAEQYF. The CDR3 nucleotides read TGCGCCAGCAGCTATTCTGGGACAGTAGCCGAGCAGTACTTC.

The V call is TRBV28, the J call TRBJ2-2; the match to TRBD1 covers 10 bases. The CDR3 has 13 amino acids. Trimming took 11 bases from V and 4 from J; bases not matched to a gene: 4. Germline V gene lookup returns CDR1 MDHEN and CDR2 SYDVKM. CDR3 protein: CALGQGGTGELFF. CDR3 DNA sequence: TGTGCCTTAGGACAGGGGGGCACCGGGGAGCTGTTTTTT.

The chain couples TRBV6-5 to TRBJ2-7; 8 bases are a match to TRBD2. This CDR3 has 15 residues. Germline V gene data show CDR1 as MNHEY and CDR2 as SVGAGI. Losses at the gene ends were 6 bases for V and 6 bases for J; bases not matched to a gene: 13. This CDR3 is CASSPPSGSLAEQYF. CDR3 nucleotide sequence: TGTGCCAGCAGCCCACCCAGCGGGAGCTTGGCCGAGCAGTACTTC.

The rearrangement links TRBV5-1 to TRBJ2-1, with 8 bases matching TRBD2. V was clipped by 0 bases and J by 8 bases; unmatched bases: 10. The CDR3 contains 16 residues. CDR1 and CDR2 (germline): SGHRS, YFSETQ. The CDR3 bases are TGCGCCAGCAGCTTGGAGGTTCAGCGGGGGTGGGATGAGCAGTTCTTC. Translated, it gives CASSLEVQRGWDEQFF.

The chain carries TRBV2 and TRBJ1-3; weak D call: TRBD1 (6 bases). CDR1 and CDR2 from the germline V gene are SNHLY and FYNNEI. With 7 bases removed from V and 1 base from J, the gap between germline ends came to 11 bases. This CDR3 is 14 amino acids long. The CDR3 loop is CASTSGASGNTIYF. In nucleotides, the CDR3 is TGTGCCAGCACTTCAGGGGCGTCTGGAAACACCATATATTTT.

This clone occurred once. This sequence joins TRBV5-1 and TRBJ2-7, with 8 bases that match TRBD2. This CDR3 is 16 amino acids long. Germline trimming cut 7 bases from V and 1 base from J; bases unmatched to any gene: 13. Germline V gene lookup returns CDR1 SGHRS and CDR2 YFSETQ. In nucleotides, the CDR3 is TGCGCCAGCTTGCCGGGGCCTAGCGGGTCTTCCTACGAGCAGTACTTC. Its translation: CASLPGPSGSSYEQYF.

The chain employs TRBV5-5 and TRBJ1-2; TRBD1 is a possible D gene (5 bases). The germline gives CDR1 SGHKS, CDR2 YYEKEE (reference sequence). Trimming cost V 4 bases and J 3 bases, with 16 bases left between them. This CDR3 has 15 residues. This CDR3 reads CASSGVTRGDYGYTF. The CDR3 DNA is TGTGCCAGCAGCGGGGTCACCCGGGGGGACTATGGCTACACCTTC.

This clone came up once. CDR3 DNA sequence: TGCGCCAGCAGCTTATTGGACAGCGGCGGGGGCACTGAAGCTTTCTTT. Translated, it gives CASSLLDSGGGTEAFF. This chain joins TRBV5-1 and TRBJ1-1; possible D gene TRBD1, 6 bases. Trimming pared 2 bases from V and 4 bases from J, leaving 18 bases between. The CDR3 totals 16 residues. Germline CDR1 is SGHRS and CDR2 is YFSETQ.

The genes are TRBV11-2 and TRBJ2-7, with D unclear. The germline CDR1 and CDR2 sequences are SGHAT and FQNNGV. Trimming pared 0 bases from V and 2 bases from J, leaving 8 bases between. CDR3 size: 14 residues. CDR3 protein: CASSLDGTAYEQYF. The CDR3 DNA reads TGTGCCAGCAGCTTAGATGGTACAGCCTACGAGCAGTACTTC. The variable domain in full, completed from reference TRBV11-2 and TRBJ2-7, reads EAGVAQSPRYKIIEKRQSVAFWCNPISGHATLYWYQQILGQGPKLLIQFQNNGVVDDSQLPKDRFSAERLKGVDSTLKIQPAKLEDSAVYLCASSLDGTAYEQYFGPGTRLTVT.